This passage covers 19 T cell receptor beta chains from one sample sequenced in a study of identical twins. Via MiXCR, TCRdb re-called the 5' RACE reads, giving one row per CDR3 protein. This table holds 690,000 or so distinct CDR3 sequences, approximately 6% found once. The sample was naive T cells sorted from blood. The receptors stem from a man aged 18-30 years in good health.

This sequence joins TRBV6-1 and TRBJ1-2, with unresolved D. The V and J ends lost 1 base and 0 bases respectively, with 6 bases between them. Germline-derived CDR1 and CDR2 are MNHNS and SASEGT. CDR3 length: 14 amino acids. The CDR3 sequence: CASSEVITNYGYTF. The CDR3 DNA is TGTGCCAGCAGTGAAGTCATAACTAACTATGGCTACACCTTC.

This clonotype has ten or more counts. J is TRBJ2-1 and V is TRBV20-1; 10 bases fit TRBD2. CDR3 length equals 16 residues. The V gene's germline CDR1 is DFQATT and CDR2 SNEGSKA (reference sequence). For the CDR3, the DNA is TGCAGGGCGGGGCTAGCGGGGGCCCGTGGCTACAATGAGCAGTTCTTC. It encodes CRAGLAGARGYNEQFF.

This clonotype was counted ten times or more. This chain uses TRBV4-2 with TRBJ2-1, with TRBD2 matching over 7 bases. Trimming removed 0 bases from V and 4 bases from J; junction bases left unmatched: 9. Germline CDR1 reads LGHNA; CDR2 reads YNFKEQ. The CDR3 is 17 residues long. CDR3 DNA sequence: TGTGCCAGCAGCCAAGATTTACCGGGAGGCCTATACAATGAGCAGTTCTTC. Protein sequence: CASSQDLPGGLYNEQFF.

The chain recombines TRBV3-1 with TRBJ2-7; D is possibly TRBD2 (5 bases). V was shortened by 4 bases and J by 2 bases, with 12 bases between the two germline ends. The germline V gene has CDR1 LGHDT and CDR2 YNNKEL (reference sequence). The CDR3 extends over 14 amino acids. CDR3 DNA sequence: TGTGCCAGCAGCCCCCGGGAATACGCCTACGAGCAGTACTTC. It yields the protein CASSPREYAYEQYF.

This clonotype was detected many times. The V and J genes are TRBV7-2 and TRBJ2-2; TRBD2 might be the D (7 bases). Trimming took off 5 bases at V and 2 bases at J, with 12 bases between the two ends. The germline CDR1 and CDR2 sequences are SGHTA and FQGNSA. The CDR3 runs 15 residues. The CDR3 coding sequence is TGTGCCAGCAGCAAGGGGGGGGGTAACACCGGGGAGCTGTTTTTT. This gives the protein CASSKGGGNTGELFF.

The chain links TRBV20-1 to TRBJ2-7; 7 positions agree with TRBD2. With 3 bases clipped from V and 6 bases from J, the junction kept 20 bases outside the gene matches. This CDR3 is built from 17 residues. Germline loops: CDR1 DFQATT, CDR2 SNEGSKA (reference sequence). This CDR3 reads CSASRFRAGVASSEQYF. Here the CDR3 DNA reads TGCAGTGCTAGTAGGTTCCGTGCGGGGGTTGCCTCTTCCGAGCAGTACTTC.

The rearrangement uses TRBV27 and TRBJ2-5, with a possible D match to TRBD2 (6 bases). Trimming pared 2 bases from V and 2 bases from J, leaving 12 bases between. CDR3 length equals 15 residues. Germline CDR1 MNHEY, CDR2 SMNVEV (reference sequence). The CDR3 region has the DNA TGTGCCAGCAGTTTAGGAGCCCGGGGGCAAGAGACCCAGTACTTC. Amino acids: CASSLGARGQETQYF.

This clonotype was recorded a few times. The chain employs TRBV20-1 and TRBJ1-6; no definite D call. The CDR3 extends over 16 amino acids. The germline gives CDR1 DFQATT, CDR2 SNEGSKA (reference sequence). Deletions cut 2 bases from V and 10 bases from J, with 21 bases between. The CDR3 DNA sequence: TGCAGTGCTAGACCCCTTACAGCCGGCGCCACCTCACCCCTCCACTTT. This encodes CSARPLTAGATSPLHF.

In this sample, this clonotype turned up many times. The chain couples TRBV4-2 to TRBJ2-1; 8 nucleotides agree with TRBD2. The J segment lost 5 bases and the V segment lost 0 bases, leaving 6 bases of the junction unmatched. This CDR3 is 16 amino acids long. The V gene's germline CDR1 is LGHNA and CDR2 YNFKEQ. The CDR3 region is CASSQEGKRENNEQFF. The CDR3 coding sequence is TGTGCCAGCAGCCAAGAGGGAAAGCGGGAGAACAATGAGCAGTTCTTC.

This clonotype was observed at least ten times. The gene calls are TRBV5-6 and TRBJ2-7; TRBD1 matches 9 bases. This CDR3 is built from 15 residues. The J segment lost 2 bases and the V segment lost 4 bases, leaving 7 bases of the junction unmatched. Germline V CDR1 and CDR2: SGHDT, YYEEEE. The CDR3 region has the DNA TGTGCCAGCAGCCTTGGGACAGGGAGCCCCTACGAGCAGTACTTC. Translation: CASSLGTGSPYEQYF. Supplemented by reference TRBV5-6 and TRBJ2-7, the full variable domain reads DAGVTQSPTHLIKTRGQQVTLRCSPKSGHDTVSWYQQALGQGPQFIFQYYEEEERQRGNFPDRFSGHQFPNYSSELNVNALLLGDSALYLCASSLGTGSPYEQYFGPGTRLTVT.

This clonotype was detected many times. The chain's CDR3 is CASSLVGSRSSGEAFF. The CDR3 region has the DNA TGTGCCAGCAGTTTAGTCGGCTCCCGCAGTTCGGGTGAAGCTTTCTTT. J is TRBJ1-1 and V is TRBV6-5, with D hard to call. The CDR3 extends over 16 amino acids. Germline V gene lookup returns CDR1 MNHEY and CDR2 SVGAGI. Trimming took 4 bases from V and 7 from J, leaving 22 bases between them.

This clonotype was seen more than once but under ten times. The chain recombines TRBV20-1 with TRBJ2-5, with D hard to call. Trimming took 5 bases from V and 6 from J, leaving 19 bases between them. Germline V lookup: CDR1 DFQATT, CDR2 SNEGSKA (reference sequence). The CDR3 length is 14 residues. The CDR3 nucleotides are TGCAGTGCTGCTCCCCCCTTCTCGCGGCAGACCCAGTACTTC. Translated, it gives CSAAPPFSRQTQYF.

This clonotype was recorded many times. The chain couples TRBV28 to TRBJ2-3; 11 bases line up with TRBD2. Per the germline V gene, CDR1 is MDHEN and CDR2 is SYDVKM. Losses at the gene ends were 4 bases for V and 2 bases for J; bases not matched to a gene: 8. This CDR3 has 17 amino acids. The CDR3 DNA sequence: TGTGCCAGCAGTTCCTTCCGACTAGCGGGATTCACAGATACGCAGTATTTT. As protein: CASSSFRLAGFTDTQYF.

There are many counts of this clonotype. The chain recombines TRBV5-1 with TRBJ2-2; 8 nucleotides line up with TRBD1. The CDR3 is made up of 21 amino acids. The V segment lost 3 bases and the J segment 4 bases; nucleotides outside the gene matches: 23. Per germline, CDR1 SGHRS and CDR2 YFSETQ. The chain's CDR3 is CASSSEVPGQEPWLVTGELFF. CDR3 DNA sequence: TGCGCCAGCAGCTCAGAAGTTCCGGGACAGGAACCTTGGCTGGTCACCGGGGAGCTGTTTTTT. The whole variable domain, remainder taken from reference TRBV5-1 and TRBJ2-2, is KAGVTQTPRYLIKTRGQQVTLSCSPISGHRSVSWYQQTPGQGLQFLFEYFSETQRNKGNFPGRFSGRQFSNSRSEMNVSTLELGDSALYLCASSSEVPGQEPWLVTGELFFGEGSRLTVL.

The chain links TRBV25-1 to TRBJ1-4; D ambiguous. Germline CDR1 MGHDK, CDR2 SYGVNS. The CDR3 runs to 14 residues. Trimming left V 5 bases short and J 5 bases short, with 12 bases between. Here the CDR3 reads CASSPFSQNEKLFF. Here the CDR3 DNA reads TGTGCCAGCAGTCCGTTCTCTCAGAATGAAAAACTGTTTTTT.

There are a few counts of this clonotype. V is TRBV12-3 or TRBV12-4 and J is TRBJ2-7; D gene ambiguous. V shed 8 bases and J shed 5 bases, with 13 bases lying between them. CDR3 length: 12 amino acids. DNA of the CDR3: TGTGCCAGCGGTAACCGTGTACACGAGCAGTACTTC. Its translation is CASGNRVHEQYF.

This clonotype was counted at least ten times. The V call is TRBV7-9, the J call TRBJ1-4, with D maybe TRBD1 (5 bases). Looked up from germline, CDR1 is SEHNR and CDR2 is FQNEAQ (reference sequence). The V end lost 4 bases, the J end lost 7 bases, and 13 bases lay between the germline ends. The CDR3 runs to 14 residues. CDR3 protein: CASSSTAFGEKLFF. Written as DNA, the CDR3 is TGTGCCAGCAGCTCGACAGCCTTCGGTGAAAAACTGTTTTTT.

This clonotype was seen repeatedly, ten times or more. CDR3 coding DNA: TGTGCCAGCAGTTTACAGGAGACCTACTACGAGCAGTACGTC. Amino acids: CASSLQETYYEQYV. V gene TRBV28 combines with J gene TRBJ2-7; D not certain. The V and J ends lost 2 bases and 3 bases respectively, with 11 bases between them. The germline V gene encodes CDR1 MDHEN and CDR2 SYDVKM. The CDR3 loop spans 14 amino acids.

This clonotype was detected only a few times. The rearrangement uses TRBV19 and TRBJ2-7, with 9 positions matching TRBD1. The CDR3 runs 13 residues. Trimming removed 10 bases from V and 2 bases from J; junction bases left unmatched: 6. CDR1 is LNHDA, CDR2 SQIVND, per germline (reference sequence). The CDR3: CATGQGRTYEQYF. The CDR3, as DNA: TGTGCCACTGGACAGGGGAGAACCTACGAGCAGTACTTC. The complete variable domain, with remaining parts taken from reference TRBV19 and TRBJ2-7, reads DGGITQSPKYLFRKEGQNVTLSCEQNLNHDAMYWYRQDPGQGLRLIYYSQIVNDFQKGDIAEGYSVSREKKESFPLTVTSAQKNPTAFYLCATGQGRTYEQYFGPGTRLTVT.